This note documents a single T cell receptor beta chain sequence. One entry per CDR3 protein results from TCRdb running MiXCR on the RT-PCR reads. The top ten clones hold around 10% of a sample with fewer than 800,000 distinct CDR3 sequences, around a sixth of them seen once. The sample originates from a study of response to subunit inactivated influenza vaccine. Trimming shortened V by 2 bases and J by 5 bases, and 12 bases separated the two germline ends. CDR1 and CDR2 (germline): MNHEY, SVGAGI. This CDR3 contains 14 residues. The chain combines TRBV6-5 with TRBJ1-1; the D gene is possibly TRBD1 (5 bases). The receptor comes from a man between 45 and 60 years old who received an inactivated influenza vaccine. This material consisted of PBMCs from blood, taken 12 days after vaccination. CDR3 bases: TGTGCCAGCAGTTACCAGAGTCGGGGGACTGAAGCTTTCTTT. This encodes CASSYQSRGTEAFF.